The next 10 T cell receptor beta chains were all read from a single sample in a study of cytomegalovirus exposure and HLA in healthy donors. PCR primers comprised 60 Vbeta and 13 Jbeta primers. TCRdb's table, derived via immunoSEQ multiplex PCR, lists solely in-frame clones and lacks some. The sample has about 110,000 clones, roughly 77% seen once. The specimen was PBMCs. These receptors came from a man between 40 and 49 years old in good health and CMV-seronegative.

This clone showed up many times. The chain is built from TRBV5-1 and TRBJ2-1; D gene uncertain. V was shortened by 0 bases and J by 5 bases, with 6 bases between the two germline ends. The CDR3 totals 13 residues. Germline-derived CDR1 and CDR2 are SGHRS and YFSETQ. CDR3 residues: CASSLGTNNEQFF. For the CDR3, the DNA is TGCGCCAGCAGCTTGGGTACTAACAATGAGCAGTTCTTC.

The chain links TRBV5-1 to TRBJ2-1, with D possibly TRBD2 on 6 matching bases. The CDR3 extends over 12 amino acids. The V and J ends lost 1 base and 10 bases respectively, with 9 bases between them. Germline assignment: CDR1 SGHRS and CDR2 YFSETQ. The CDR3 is CASSLPSGEQFF. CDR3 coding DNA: TGCGCCAGCAGCTTGCCCAGCGGGGAGCAGTTCTTC.

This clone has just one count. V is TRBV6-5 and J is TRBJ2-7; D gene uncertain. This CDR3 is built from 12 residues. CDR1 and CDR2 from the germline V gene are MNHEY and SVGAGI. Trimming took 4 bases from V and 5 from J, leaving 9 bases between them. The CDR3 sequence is CASSFSSNEQYF. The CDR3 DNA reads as TGTGCCAGCAGTTTTAGTAGCAACGAGCAGTACTTC.

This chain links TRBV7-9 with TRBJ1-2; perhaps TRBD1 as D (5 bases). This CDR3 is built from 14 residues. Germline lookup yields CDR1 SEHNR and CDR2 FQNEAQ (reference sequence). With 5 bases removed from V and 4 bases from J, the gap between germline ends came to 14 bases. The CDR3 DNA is TGTGCCAGCAGCCCCAGGGAAACCAGCTATGGCTACACCTTC. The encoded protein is CASSPRETSYGYTF.

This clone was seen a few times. As DNA, the CDR3 is TGCGCCAGCAGCCCTGCTCCACGGGACTCTAAAACTAATGAAAAACTGTTTTTT. Protein: CASSPAPRDSKTNEKLFF. The V call is TRBV5-1, the J call TRBJ1-4; tentatively, D is TRBD1 (5 bases). CDR1 is SGHRS, CDR2 YFSETQ, per germline. V was pared by 4 bases and J by 1 base, with 20 bases between. This CDR3 is 18 amino acids long.

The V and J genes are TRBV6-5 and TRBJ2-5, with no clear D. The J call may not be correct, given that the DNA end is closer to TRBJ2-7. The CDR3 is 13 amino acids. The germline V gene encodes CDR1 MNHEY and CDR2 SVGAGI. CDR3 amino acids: CASSYLWGYEQYF. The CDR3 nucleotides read TGTGCCAGCAGTTACTTGTGGGGCTACGAGCAGTACTTC.

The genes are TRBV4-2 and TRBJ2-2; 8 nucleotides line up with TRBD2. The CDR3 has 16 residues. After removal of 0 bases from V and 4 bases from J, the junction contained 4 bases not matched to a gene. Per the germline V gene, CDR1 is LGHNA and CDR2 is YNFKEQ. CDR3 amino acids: CASSQEPSGSTGELFF. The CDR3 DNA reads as TGTGCCAGCAGCCAAGAACCTAGCGGGTCCACCGGGGAGCTGTTTTTT.

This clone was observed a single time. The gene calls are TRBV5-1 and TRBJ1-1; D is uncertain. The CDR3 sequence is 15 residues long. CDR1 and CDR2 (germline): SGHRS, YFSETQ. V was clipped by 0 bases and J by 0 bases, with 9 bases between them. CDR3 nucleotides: TGCGCCAGCAGCTTGGGACACACATTGAACACTGAAGCTTTCTTT. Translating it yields CASSLGHTLNTEAFF.

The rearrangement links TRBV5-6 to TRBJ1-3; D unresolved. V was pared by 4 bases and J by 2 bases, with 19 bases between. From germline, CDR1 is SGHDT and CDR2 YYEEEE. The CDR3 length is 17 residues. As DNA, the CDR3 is TGTGCCAGCAGCGGAAGATCATACGGGAATGCTGGAAACACCATATATTTT. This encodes CASSGRSYGNAGNTIYF.

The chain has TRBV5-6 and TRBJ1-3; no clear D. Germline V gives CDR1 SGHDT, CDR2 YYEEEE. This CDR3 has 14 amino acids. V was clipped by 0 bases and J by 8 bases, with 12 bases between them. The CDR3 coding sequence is TGTGCCAGCAGCTTGGGCATCCTGGCGGACACCATATATTTT. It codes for CASSLGILADTIYF.